The clone carrying this T cell receptor beta chain was seen ten or more times. As yet, its antigen is unknown. Germline V gene sequence: CDR1 DFQATT, CDR2 SNEGSKA (reference sequence). The V segment lost 6 bases and the J segment 7 bases; nucleotides outside the gene matches: 5. There are 13 residues in the CDR3. The data belong to a study of T-cell memory formation after mild COVID-19. Study-level information: TCR clusters were largely donor specific.

Study-level points and caveats: Contracting clones from day 15 to 85 showed balanced CD4/CD8; later expanders favored CD4+. Pre-infection memory contained some responding clones, which suggested that cross-reactive memory had joined.

Sample barcodes and UMIs were carried by the TCR alpha and TCR beta cDNA libraries that 5'RACE generated with constant-segment primers. TCRdb re-derived calls from the 5' RACE reads in MiXCR, one entry per CDR3 protein. Among just under 150,000 distinct CDR3 sequences listed, 6% to 6.5% were seen once. This receptor was identified in an adult woman who had mild COVID-19 (a few samples of this study predate the infection). Cell type and time point are not known. The V gene is TRBV20-1, the J gene TRBJ1-4, with 10 bases aligning to TRBD1. The material sequenced was PBMCs or a T cell subset sorted from them (not recorded which). The CDR3 nucleotides read TGCAGTGCCCTAGACAGGGGGCTTGAAAAACTGTTTTTT. Protein product: CSALDRGLEKLFF.